A selection of T cell receptor beta chains follows, all from one sample in a study of OX40 agonist ivuxolimab in advanced cancers. Only in-frame clones appear in the TCRdb table, and some are missing; sequencing was by immunoSEQ multiplex PCR. The data show about 41,000 clones, roughly 90% seen once. Specimen: CD4+ or CD8+ T cells sorted from blood, collected in a trial of the OX40 agonist ivuxolimab. Receptors originate from an adult with an advanced solid tumor such as melanoma, head and neck, liver or kidney cancer. Each CDR3 is given with its conserved first and last residue. The D gene is left open where the match is weak. Clone size is not always given. Where it is, it says once, few, many or a class for expanded clones.

D | length | J | V | size | DNA | CDR3
NA | 15 | TRBJ2-3 | TRBV5-4 | NA | TGTGCCAGCAGCTTGGTCGGCACGGGACCAGATACGCAGTATTTT | CASSLVGTGPDTQYF
NA | 15 | TRBJ2-3 | TRBV5-4 | NA | TGTGCCAGCAGCTTGGCGGCCGGGAGCACAGATACGCAGTATTTT | CASSLAAGSTDTQYF
NA | 14 | TRBJ2-7 | TRBV15 | NA | TGTGCCACCAGCAGAGGGCAGGACCCCTACGAGCAGTACTTC | CATSRGQDPYEQYF
NA | 16 | TRBJ1-2 | TRBV4-3 | NA | TGCGCCAGCAGCCAAGATTTGCGGGGCCGGTTCTATGGCTACACCTTC | CASSQDLRGRFYGYTF
NA | 13 | TRBJ1-1 | TRBV9 | NA | TGTGCCAGCAGCGGGGTCCTGAACACTGAAGCTTTCTTT | CASSGVLNTEAFF
NA | 15 | TRBJ2-2 | TRBV5-6 | NA | TGTGCCAGCAGCTTGACAGGGCGGAACACCGGGGAGCTGTTTTTT | CASSLTGRNTGELFF
NA | 16 | TRBJ2-1 | TRBV9 | NA | TGTGCCAGCAGCGCCCAGGGCGGCATCTCCTACAATGAGCAGTTCTTC | CASSAQGGISYNEQFF
TRBD1 | 14 | TRBJ2-5 | TRBV7-9 | NA | TGTGCCAGCAGCCTACGGACAGGGCAGGAGACCCAGTACTTC | CASSLRTGQETQYF
NA | 15 | TRBJ2-2 | TRBV5-4 | NA | TGTGCCAGCAGCCCCGGGGGCCGGGGCACCGGGGAGCTGTTTTTT | CASSPGGRGTGELFF
NA | 17 | TRBJ1-5 | TRBV21-1 | NA | TGTGCCAGCAGCAAAGGATCACCGGGCACTAGCAATCAGCCCCAGCACTTT | CASSKGSPGTSNQPQHF
NA | 13 | TRBJ2-7 | TRBV11-1 | NA | TGTGCCAGCAGCTCTAGGGGCACCTACGAGCAGTACTTC | CASSSRGTYEQYF
TRBD1 | 14 | TRBJ2-2 | TRBV25-1 | once | TGTGCCAGCAGAAGACAGGGGGACACCGGGGAGCTGTTTTTT | CASRRQGDTGELFF
NA | 16 | TRBJ2-5 | TRBV4-3 | NA | TGCGCCAGCAGCCAAGGAGCTAGCTCCCGTCAAGAGACCCAGTACTTC | CASSQGASSRQETQYF
NA | 13 | TRBJ2-3 | TRBV6-5 | NA | TGTGCCAGCAGTTACAAGGACGGAGATACGCAGTATTTT | CASSYKDGDTQYF
NA | 15 | TRBJ2-2 | TRBV21-1 | few | TGTGCCAGCAGCAAGGCCGCGGGTATGGGCGGGGAGCTGTTTTTT | CASSKAAGMGGELFF
TRBD1 | 15 | TRBJ1-1 | TRBV5-1 | NA | TGCGCCAGCAGCTGGACCCAGGGGGCTGATACTGAAGCTTTCTTT | CASSWTQGADTEAFF
TRBD1 | 15 | TRBJ1-5 | TRBV10-3 | NA | TGTGCCATCAGTTCCGGGACAGGGATTCATCAGCCCCAGCATTTT | CAISSGTGIHQPQHF
NA | 13 | TRBJ2-7 | TRBV18 | few | TGTGCCAGCTCGACACTATCCTCCTACGAGCAGTACTTC | CASSTLSSYEQYF
NA | 12 | TRBJ2-3 | TRBV30 | NA | TGTGCCTGGAACCAAGGGACAGATACGCAGTATTTT | CAWNQGTDTQYF
NA | 12 | TRBJ2-6 | TRBV29-1 | NA | TGCAGCGTCCGGGGCGGGTCCAACGTCCTGACTTTC | CSVRGGSNVLTF
TRBD1 | 14 | TRBJ1-1 | TRBV27 | NA | TGTGCCAGCAGTGGACAGGGGATGAACACTGAAGCTTTCTTT | CASSGQGMNTEAFF
NA | 15 | TRBJ1-6 | TRBV25-1 | NA | TGTGCCAGCAGTGGGGACGGCTCCTATAATTCACCCCTCCACTTT | CASSGDGSYNSPLHF
NA | 15 | TRBJ2-5 | TRBV7-2 | NA | TGTGCCAGCAGCTCCTTTTCGACTAGTGAGGGGACCCAGTACTTC | CASSSFSTSEGTQYF
NA | 14 | TRBJ1-6 | TRBV7-2 | NA | TGTGCCAGCAGCTTAAACGGACTTAATTCACCCCTCCACTTT | CASSLNGLNSPLHF
NA | 15 | TRBJ1-2 | TRBV5-1 | NA | TGCGCCAGCAGCTTGGAGGGCAGGAGGGACTATGGCTACACCTTC | CASSLEGRRDYGYTF
TRBD1 | 14 | TRBJ1-1 | TRBV19 | NA | TGTGCCAGTGCCGCGGGACAGCTGAACACTGAAGCTTTCTTT | CASAAGQLNTEAFF
NA | 12 | TRBJ2-3 | TRBV15 | few | TGTGCCACCAGCAGAAGAACAGATACGCAGTATTTT | CATSRRTDTQYF
NA | 17 | TRBJ2-7 | TRBV9 | NA | TGTGCCAGCAGCGTAGACCCCACCCGACGAGCCTCCTACGAGCAGTACTTC | CASSVDPTRRASYEQYF
NA | 14 | TRBJ1-2 | TRBV7-2 | NA | TGTGCCAGCAGCTCGACAGGAAGGATCTATGGCTACACCTTC | CASSSTGRIYGYTF
NA | 14 | TRBJ2-3 | TRBV9 | once | TGTGCCAGCAGCGCAGGAGCTAGCACAGATACGCAGTATTTT | CASSAGASTDTQYF
TRBD1 | 16 | TRBJ1-5 | TRBV25-1 | NA | TGTGCCAGCAAGGACAGGGGACCCTATAGCAATCAGCCCCAGCATTTT | CASKDRGPYSNQPQHF
TRBD1 | 18 | TRBJ1-5 | TRBV10-1 | NA | TGCGCCAGCAGTGAGGAGTGGGAAAAGGGACAGGGGGGTCAGCCCCAGCATTTT | CASSEEWEKGQGGQPQHF
NA | 15 | TRBJ1-2 | TRBV7-2 | medium-sized | TGTGCCAGCAGCCCTAGCCGGGGCCCAGGACGGGGCTACACCTTC | CASSPSRGPGRGYTF
NA | 13 | TRBJ1-1 | TRBV6-5 | NA | TGTGCCAGCAAGCGGCAGCGGAACACTGAAGCTTTCTTT | CASKRQRNTEAFF
NA | 14 | TRBJ1-6 | TRBV5-1 | NA | TGCGCCAGCAGCTTGAAACGAGGTAACTCACCCCTCCACTTT | CASSLKRGNSPLHF
TRBD2 | 16 | TRBJ2-3 | TRBV7-8 | NA | TGTGCCAGCAGCTCCGGGAGGACTAGCGGCACAGATACGCAGTATTTT | CASSSGRTSGTDTQYF
TRBD1 | 15 | TRBJ2-1 | TRBV5-5 | NA | TGTGCCAGCAGCTGGACCGGGACAGTGTACAATGAGCAGTTCTTC | CASSWTGTVYNEQFF
NA | 15 | TRBJ2-3 | TRBV5-1 | NA | TGCGCCAGCAGCTTGGATCAGGTAGAGGCAGATACGCAGTATTTT | CASSLDQVEADTQYF
NA | 14 | TRBJ1-6 | TRBV7-2 | NA | TGTGCCAGCAGCTTAGACAGGGAAAATTCACCCCTCCACTTT | CASSLDRENSPLHF
NA | 15 | TRBJ1-4 | TRBV7-9 | NA | TGTGCCAGCACTGTGGCTCGGTTAAGCGGTGAAAAACTGTTTTTT | CASTVARLSGEKLFF
NA | 14 | TRBJ1-1 | TRBV7-2 | NA | TGTGCCAGCAGCTTAGTTGCCCGAGGCACTGAAGCTTTCTTT | CASSLVARGTEAFF